The sequence of this TCR beta chain was determined in a study of CD8+ T cells in alopecia areata. Findings and limits, study-wide: An increase in clonality over normal scalp was evident in lesional scalp, especially alopecia totalis/universalis.

The germline V gene encodes CDR1 KGHSH and CDR2 LQKENI. The V end was cut by 1 base, the J end by 2 bases, with 8 bases between. The CDR3 totals 14 residues. Concerning this clone: Its target is not known.

Peripheral blood samples and lesional scalp punch biopsies were obtained from alopecia areata patients. Sorting of PBMCs yielded the CD4+ and CD8+ T cells. Investigators isolated RNA and reverse transcribed it into cDNA to act as the sequencing template. The table came from immunoSEQ multiplex PCR; TCRdb's copy has only in-frame clones and leaves some out. The sample holds 150,000 or so clones, roughly 50% seen once. Sequencing was done on a sample of CD4+ T cells sorted from blood. The receptor's source is a human donor with alopecia areata. The rearrangement joins TRBV18 to TRBJ2-5; D is undetermined. The CDR3: CASSPLSFQETQYF. Written as DNA, the CDR3 is TGTGCCAGCTCACCACTAAGTTTTCAAGAGACCCAGTACTTC.